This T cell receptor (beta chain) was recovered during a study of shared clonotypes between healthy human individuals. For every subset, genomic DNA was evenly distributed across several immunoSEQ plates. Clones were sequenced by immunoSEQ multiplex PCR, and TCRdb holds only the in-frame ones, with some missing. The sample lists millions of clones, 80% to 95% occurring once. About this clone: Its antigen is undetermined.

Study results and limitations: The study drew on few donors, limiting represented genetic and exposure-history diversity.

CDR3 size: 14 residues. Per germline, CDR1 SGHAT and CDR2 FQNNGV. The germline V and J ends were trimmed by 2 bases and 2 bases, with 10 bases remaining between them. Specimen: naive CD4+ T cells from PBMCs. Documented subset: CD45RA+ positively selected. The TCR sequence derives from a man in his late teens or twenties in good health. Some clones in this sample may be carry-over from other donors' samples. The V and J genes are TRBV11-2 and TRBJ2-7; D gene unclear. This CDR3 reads CASSLLTLPYEQYF. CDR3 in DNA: TGTGCCAGCAGCTTACTTACCCTCCCCTACGAGCAGTACTTC. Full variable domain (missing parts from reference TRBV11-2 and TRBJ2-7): EAGVAQSPRYKIIEKRQSVAFWCNPISGHATLYWYQQILGQGPKLLIQFQNNGVVDDSQLPKDRFSAERLKGVDSTLKIQPAKLEDSAVYLCASSLLTLPYEQYFGPGTRLTVT.